This passage covers 15 T cell receptor beta chains from one sample sequenced in a study of cytomegalovirus exposure and HLA in healthy donors. PCR was performed using 60 Vbeta and 13 Jbeta primers. TCRdb keeps only in-frame clones here, not all; method: immunoSEQ multiplex PCR. The repertoire has over 65,000 clones, roughly 75% of them found once; the top ten carry 5.5% to 8.5%. Sequenced input: PBMCs. These receptor sequences come from a woman between 35 and 50 years old in good health and CMV-seronegative.

The chain links TRBV11-2 to TRBJ2-1; 8 bases are shared with TRBD2. The germline V gene encodes CDR1 SGHAT and CDR2 FQNNGV. The V and J ends lost 0 bases and 8 bases, in that order; junction bases with no gene match: 3. The CDR3 runs to 14 residues. The CDR3 nucleotides read TGTGCCAGCAGCTTAGACCGACTAGCGTATGAGCAGTTCTTC. It encodes CASSLDRLAYEQFF.

The chain links TRBV9 to TRBJ2-5; TRBD1 is a possible D gene (6 bases). Germline V CDR1 and CDR2: SGDLS, YYNGEE. The CDR3 covers 14 residues. The V gene lost 3 bases and the J gene lost 3 bases, with 12 bases spanning the gap. CDR3 region: CASSDRDTKETQYF. CDR3 coding DNA: TGTGCCAGCAGCGACCGGGACACAAAAGAGACCCAGTACTTC.

The chain recombines TRBV28 with TRBJ2-7; unclear D gene. The CDR3 contains 12 residues. Germline values: CDR1 MDHEN, CDR2 SYDVKM. V lost 6 bases to trimming and J lost 0 bases, with 6 bases between them. CDR3 protein: CASSFSSYEQYF. Here the CDR3 DNA reads TGTGCCAGCAGCTTTAGCTCCTACGAGCAGTACTTC.

The V and J genes are TRBV29-1 and TRBJ2-1, with TRBD2 matching 11 bases. The CDR3 spans 15 residues. Germline V gene data show CDR1 as SQVTM and CDR2 as ANQGSEA. V gave up 6 bases and J gave up 3 bases; unmatched junction bases: 7. CDR3 sequence: CSVEGLAELYNEQFF. The CDR3 coding sequence is TGCAGCGTCGAGGGACTAGCGGAACTCTACAATGAGCAGTTCTTC.

This clone was recorded a few times. The chain recombines TRBV15 with TRBJ2-7, with 13 bases matching TRBD2. The CDR3 spans 18 residues. The V gene's germline CDR1 is LNHNV and CDR2 YYDKDF (reference sequence). J lost 0 bases, V lost 5 bases, and 10 bases had no gene match. The CDR3 sequence is CATSLRTSGSSFSYEQYF. In DNA form, the CDR3 reads TGTGCCACCAGCCTACGGACTAGCGGGAGCTCCTTCTCCTACGAGCAGTACTTC.

This clone has just one count. The rearrangement links TRBV19 to TRBJ1-2, with TRBD1 as a possible D gene (6 bases). Germline loops: CDR1 LNHDA, CDR2 SQIVND (reference sequence). Trimming shortened V by 4 bases and J by 8 bases, and 23 bases separated the two germline ends. The CDR3 totals 16 residues. CDR3 loop: CASSNTGKGLRGGYTF. CDR3 nucleotide sequence: TGTGCCAGTAGTAACACGGGCAAGGGGCTAAGGGGGGGCTACACCTTC.

Here the CDR3 DNA reads TGTGCCTGGCAGGGGCAGTACCAAGAGACCCAGTACTTC. Translating it yields CAWQGQYQETQYF. J is TRBJ2-5 and V is TRBV30, with a possible D match to TRBD1 (6 bases). V lost 5 bases to trimming and J lost 0 bases, with 10 bases between them. The CDR3 sequence is 13 residues long. Germline V gene sequence: CDR1 GTSNPN, CDR2 SVGIG (reference sequence).

The rearrangement links TRBV7-8 to TRBJ1-1; D unresolved. There are 14 residues in the CDR3. Germline V CDR1 and CDR2: SGHVS, FQNEAQ. V was cut by 1 base and J by 2 bases, with 8 bases left in between. The CDR3 loop is CASSLVARNTEAFF. CDR3 sequence (DNA): TGTGCCAGCAGCTTAGTCGCCAGAAACACTGAAGCTTTCTTT. Together with reference TRBV7-8 and TRBJ1-1, the CDR3 gives the full variable domain: GAGVSQSPRYKVAKRGQDVALRCDPISGHVSLFWYQQALGQGPEFLTYFQNEAQLDKSGLPSDRFFAERPEGSVSTLKIQRTQQEDSAVYLCASSLVARNTEAFFGQGTRLTVV.

This clone appeared a few times. This chain uses TRBV25-1 with TRBJ1-1; 8 bases line up with TRBD1. The V gene's germline CDR1 is MGHDK and CDR2 SYGVNS. The V segment lost 9 bases and the J segment 1 base; nucleotides outside the gene matches: 4. The CDR3 spans 13 residues. The CDR3, as DNA: TGTGCCAGTGGACAGGGCCAGAACACTGAAGCTTTCTTT. Protein product: CASGQGQNTEAFF.

This clone was seen more than once but under ten times. V usage is TRBV9 and J usage is TRBJ2-2, with D uncertain. The CDR3 loop spans 16 amino acids. V was trimmed by 2 bases and J by 0 bases, leaving 11 bases between them. Germline loops: CDR1 SGDLS, CDR2 YYNGEE. The CDR3 sequence: CASSVGGFSNTGELFF. CDR3 nucleotide sequence: TGTGCCAGCAGCGTTGGCGGTTTTTCGAACACCGGGGAGCTGTTTTTT. The complete variable domain, with remaining parts taken from reference TRBV9 and TRBJ2-2, reads DSGVTQTPKHLITATGQRVTLRCSPRSGDLSVYWYQQSLDQGLQFLIQYYNGEERAKGNILERFSAQQFPDLHSELNLSSLELGDSALYFCASSVGGFSNTGELFFGEGSRLTVL.

The J gene is TRBJ2-1, the V gene TRBV27; 10 bases line up with TRBD1. Trimming took 2 bases from V and 2 from J; bases not matched to a gene: 3. The germline V gene has CDR1 MNHEY and CDR2 SMNVEV (reference sequence). The length of the CDR3 is 16 residues. The CDR3 spells CASSLEGTGAYNEQFF. For the CDR3, the DNA is TGTGCCAGCAGTTTAGAGGGGACAGGGGCCTACAATGAGCAGTTCTTC.

The CDR3 sequence: CASSLGGRGMGINTGELFF. The CDR3 DNA reads as TGTGCCAGCAGTTTAGGAGGGCGAGGGATGGGTATAAACACCGGGGAGCTGTTTTTT. The chain recombines TRBV28 with TRBJ2-2, with D perhaps TRBD2 (6 bases). In germline, CDR1 is MDHEN, CDR2 SYDVKM. The V end was cut by 2 bases, the J end by 2 bases, with 21 bases between. The CDR3 totals 19 residues.

There are a few counts of this clone. V usage is TRBV10-2 and J usage is TRBJ1-1; D remains unclear. The CDR3 is 18 amino acids. Per germline, CDR1 WSHSY and CDR2 SAAADI. Trimming cost V 1 base and J 1 base, with 19 bases left between them. The CDR3 DNA reads as TGCGCCAGCAGTGAGTTATGGGCCACCAGACGAAGGAACACTGAAGCTTTCTTT. Its translation is CASSELWATRRRNTEAFF.

V usage is TRBV6-5 and J usage is TRBJ1-5; a possible D gene is TRBD1 (5 bases). This CDR3 contains 15 residues. The germline V gene has CDR1 MNHEY and CDR2 SVGAGI. V was clipped by 5 bases and J by 4 bases, with 15 bases between them. The DNA of the CDR3 is TGTGCCAGCAGTCCCGTGACAGTAGGGAATCAGCCCCAGCATTTT. Its translation: CASSPVTVGNQPQHF.

The chain uses TRBV6-6 and TRBJ2-7, with 13 bases identical to TRBD2. V lost 1 base, J lost 4 bases, and 4 bases stayed unmatched. CDR1 is MNHNY, CDR2 SVGAGI, per germline (reference sequence). The CDR3 covers 16 residues. In nucleotides, the CDR3 is TGTGCCAGCAGTTACTGGACTAGCGGGAGTACATACGAGCAGTACTTC. It codes for CASSYWTSGSTYEQYF.